Detailed here is one T cell receptor beta chain. The identical CDR3 is also encoded by other nucleotide sequences in the sample. CDR3 length: 12 amino acids. Trimming took 3 bases from V and 4 from J, leaving 6 bases between them. Profiled with immunoSEQ multiplex PCR; TCRdb holds only in-frame clones, not every one. The data hold under 150,000 clones, with roughly 90% observed a single time. The data derive from a study of T cell responses to AZD1222 COVID-19 vaccine. The source material was peripheral blood, sampled 28 days after the second AZD1222 dose. The chain has TRBV12-3 or TRBV12-4 and TRBJ1-2, with unresolved D. This TCR was recovered from an adult who received the AZD1222 COVID-19 vaccine. DNA for the CDR3: TGTGCCAGCAGTTTTGAAGGCTATGGCTACACCTTC. Translating it yields CASSFEGYGYTF.